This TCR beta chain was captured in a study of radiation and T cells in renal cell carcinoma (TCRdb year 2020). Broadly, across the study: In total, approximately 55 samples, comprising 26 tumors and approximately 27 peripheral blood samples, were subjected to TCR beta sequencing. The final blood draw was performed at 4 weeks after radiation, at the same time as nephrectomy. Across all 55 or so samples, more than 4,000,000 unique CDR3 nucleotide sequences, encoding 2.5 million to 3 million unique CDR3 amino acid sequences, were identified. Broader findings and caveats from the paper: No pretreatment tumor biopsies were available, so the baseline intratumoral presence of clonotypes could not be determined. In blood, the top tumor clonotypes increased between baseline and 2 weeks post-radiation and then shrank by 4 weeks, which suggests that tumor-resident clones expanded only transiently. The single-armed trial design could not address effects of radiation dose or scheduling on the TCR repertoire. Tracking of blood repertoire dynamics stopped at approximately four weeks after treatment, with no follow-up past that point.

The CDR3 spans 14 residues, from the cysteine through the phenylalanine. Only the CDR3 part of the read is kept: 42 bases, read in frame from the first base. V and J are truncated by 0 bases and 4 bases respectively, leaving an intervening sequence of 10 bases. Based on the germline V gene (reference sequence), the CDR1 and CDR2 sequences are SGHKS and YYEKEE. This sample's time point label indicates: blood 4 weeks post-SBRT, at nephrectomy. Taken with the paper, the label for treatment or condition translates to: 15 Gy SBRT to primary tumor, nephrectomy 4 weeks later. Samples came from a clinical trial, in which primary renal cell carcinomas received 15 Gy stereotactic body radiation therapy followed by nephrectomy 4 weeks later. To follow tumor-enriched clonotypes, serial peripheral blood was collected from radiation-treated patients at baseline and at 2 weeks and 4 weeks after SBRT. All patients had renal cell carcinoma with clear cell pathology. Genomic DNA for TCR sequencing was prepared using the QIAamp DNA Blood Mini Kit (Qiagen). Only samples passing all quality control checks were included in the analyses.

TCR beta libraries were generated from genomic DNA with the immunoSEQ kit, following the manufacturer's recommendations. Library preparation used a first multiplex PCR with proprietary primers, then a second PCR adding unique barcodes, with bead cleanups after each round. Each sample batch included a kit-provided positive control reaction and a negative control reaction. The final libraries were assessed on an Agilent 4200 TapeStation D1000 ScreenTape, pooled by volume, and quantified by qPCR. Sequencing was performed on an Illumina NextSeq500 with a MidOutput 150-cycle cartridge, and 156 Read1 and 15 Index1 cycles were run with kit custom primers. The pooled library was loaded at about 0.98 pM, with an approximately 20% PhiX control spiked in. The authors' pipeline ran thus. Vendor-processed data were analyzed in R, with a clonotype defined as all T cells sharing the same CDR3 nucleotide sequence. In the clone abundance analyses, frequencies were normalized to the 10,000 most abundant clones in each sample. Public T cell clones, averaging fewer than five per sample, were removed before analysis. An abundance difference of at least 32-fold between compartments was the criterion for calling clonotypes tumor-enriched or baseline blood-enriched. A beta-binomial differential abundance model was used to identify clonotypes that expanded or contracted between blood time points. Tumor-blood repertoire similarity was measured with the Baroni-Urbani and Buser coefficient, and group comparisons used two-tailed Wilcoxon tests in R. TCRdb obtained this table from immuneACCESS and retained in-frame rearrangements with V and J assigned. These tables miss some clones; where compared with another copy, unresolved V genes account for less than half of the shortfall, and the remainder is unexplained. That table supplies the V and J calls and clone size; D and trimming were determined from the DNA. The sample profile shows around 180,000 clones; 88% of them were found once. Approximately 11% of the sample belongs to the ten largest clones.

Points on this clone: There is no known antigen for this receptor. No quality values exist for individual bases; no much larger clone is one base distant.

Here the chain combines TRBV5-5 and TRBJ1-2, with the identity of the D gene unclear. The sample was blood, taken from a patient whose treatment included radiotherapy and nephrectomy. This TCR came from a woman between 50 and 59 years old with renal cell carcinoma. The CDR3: CASSLEPGPYGYTF. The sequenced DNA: TGTGCCAGCAGCTTGGAGCCAGGCCCCTATGGCTACACCTTC.